This T cell receptor beta chain was sequenced during a study of regulatory dendritic cells for organ transplantation. Whole-study results and caveats: Memory CD8+ clonal expansion seemed more limited with regulatory than mature dendritic cells. Memory CD8+ T cells were the most oligoclonal; naive cells were highly diverse.

Measured with immunoSEQ multiplex PCR; TCRdb has only the in-frame clones, and not every one. The table lists fewer than 40,000 clones, under 95% of them singletons. Memory T cells were CD45RO+, naive were CD45RA+, sorted by FACS. About this clone: Its matching antigen is unknown.

Losses at the gene ends were 0 bases for V and 2 bases for J; bases not matched to a gene: 5. This CDR3 spans 17 amino acids. Germline CDR1 is LGHNA and CDR2 is YSLEER. The chain couples TRBV4-3 to TRBJ2-3; 10 bases match TRBD1. Sequenced input: naive CD8+ T cells from blood. The subset here: CD45RA+ naive T cells. The clonotype originates from a human donor in good health. CDR3 sequence reads: CASSQDGTGASTDTQYF. The CDR3 region has the DNA TGCGCCAGCAGCCAAGATGGGACAGGGGCGTCCACAGATACGCAGTATTTT.